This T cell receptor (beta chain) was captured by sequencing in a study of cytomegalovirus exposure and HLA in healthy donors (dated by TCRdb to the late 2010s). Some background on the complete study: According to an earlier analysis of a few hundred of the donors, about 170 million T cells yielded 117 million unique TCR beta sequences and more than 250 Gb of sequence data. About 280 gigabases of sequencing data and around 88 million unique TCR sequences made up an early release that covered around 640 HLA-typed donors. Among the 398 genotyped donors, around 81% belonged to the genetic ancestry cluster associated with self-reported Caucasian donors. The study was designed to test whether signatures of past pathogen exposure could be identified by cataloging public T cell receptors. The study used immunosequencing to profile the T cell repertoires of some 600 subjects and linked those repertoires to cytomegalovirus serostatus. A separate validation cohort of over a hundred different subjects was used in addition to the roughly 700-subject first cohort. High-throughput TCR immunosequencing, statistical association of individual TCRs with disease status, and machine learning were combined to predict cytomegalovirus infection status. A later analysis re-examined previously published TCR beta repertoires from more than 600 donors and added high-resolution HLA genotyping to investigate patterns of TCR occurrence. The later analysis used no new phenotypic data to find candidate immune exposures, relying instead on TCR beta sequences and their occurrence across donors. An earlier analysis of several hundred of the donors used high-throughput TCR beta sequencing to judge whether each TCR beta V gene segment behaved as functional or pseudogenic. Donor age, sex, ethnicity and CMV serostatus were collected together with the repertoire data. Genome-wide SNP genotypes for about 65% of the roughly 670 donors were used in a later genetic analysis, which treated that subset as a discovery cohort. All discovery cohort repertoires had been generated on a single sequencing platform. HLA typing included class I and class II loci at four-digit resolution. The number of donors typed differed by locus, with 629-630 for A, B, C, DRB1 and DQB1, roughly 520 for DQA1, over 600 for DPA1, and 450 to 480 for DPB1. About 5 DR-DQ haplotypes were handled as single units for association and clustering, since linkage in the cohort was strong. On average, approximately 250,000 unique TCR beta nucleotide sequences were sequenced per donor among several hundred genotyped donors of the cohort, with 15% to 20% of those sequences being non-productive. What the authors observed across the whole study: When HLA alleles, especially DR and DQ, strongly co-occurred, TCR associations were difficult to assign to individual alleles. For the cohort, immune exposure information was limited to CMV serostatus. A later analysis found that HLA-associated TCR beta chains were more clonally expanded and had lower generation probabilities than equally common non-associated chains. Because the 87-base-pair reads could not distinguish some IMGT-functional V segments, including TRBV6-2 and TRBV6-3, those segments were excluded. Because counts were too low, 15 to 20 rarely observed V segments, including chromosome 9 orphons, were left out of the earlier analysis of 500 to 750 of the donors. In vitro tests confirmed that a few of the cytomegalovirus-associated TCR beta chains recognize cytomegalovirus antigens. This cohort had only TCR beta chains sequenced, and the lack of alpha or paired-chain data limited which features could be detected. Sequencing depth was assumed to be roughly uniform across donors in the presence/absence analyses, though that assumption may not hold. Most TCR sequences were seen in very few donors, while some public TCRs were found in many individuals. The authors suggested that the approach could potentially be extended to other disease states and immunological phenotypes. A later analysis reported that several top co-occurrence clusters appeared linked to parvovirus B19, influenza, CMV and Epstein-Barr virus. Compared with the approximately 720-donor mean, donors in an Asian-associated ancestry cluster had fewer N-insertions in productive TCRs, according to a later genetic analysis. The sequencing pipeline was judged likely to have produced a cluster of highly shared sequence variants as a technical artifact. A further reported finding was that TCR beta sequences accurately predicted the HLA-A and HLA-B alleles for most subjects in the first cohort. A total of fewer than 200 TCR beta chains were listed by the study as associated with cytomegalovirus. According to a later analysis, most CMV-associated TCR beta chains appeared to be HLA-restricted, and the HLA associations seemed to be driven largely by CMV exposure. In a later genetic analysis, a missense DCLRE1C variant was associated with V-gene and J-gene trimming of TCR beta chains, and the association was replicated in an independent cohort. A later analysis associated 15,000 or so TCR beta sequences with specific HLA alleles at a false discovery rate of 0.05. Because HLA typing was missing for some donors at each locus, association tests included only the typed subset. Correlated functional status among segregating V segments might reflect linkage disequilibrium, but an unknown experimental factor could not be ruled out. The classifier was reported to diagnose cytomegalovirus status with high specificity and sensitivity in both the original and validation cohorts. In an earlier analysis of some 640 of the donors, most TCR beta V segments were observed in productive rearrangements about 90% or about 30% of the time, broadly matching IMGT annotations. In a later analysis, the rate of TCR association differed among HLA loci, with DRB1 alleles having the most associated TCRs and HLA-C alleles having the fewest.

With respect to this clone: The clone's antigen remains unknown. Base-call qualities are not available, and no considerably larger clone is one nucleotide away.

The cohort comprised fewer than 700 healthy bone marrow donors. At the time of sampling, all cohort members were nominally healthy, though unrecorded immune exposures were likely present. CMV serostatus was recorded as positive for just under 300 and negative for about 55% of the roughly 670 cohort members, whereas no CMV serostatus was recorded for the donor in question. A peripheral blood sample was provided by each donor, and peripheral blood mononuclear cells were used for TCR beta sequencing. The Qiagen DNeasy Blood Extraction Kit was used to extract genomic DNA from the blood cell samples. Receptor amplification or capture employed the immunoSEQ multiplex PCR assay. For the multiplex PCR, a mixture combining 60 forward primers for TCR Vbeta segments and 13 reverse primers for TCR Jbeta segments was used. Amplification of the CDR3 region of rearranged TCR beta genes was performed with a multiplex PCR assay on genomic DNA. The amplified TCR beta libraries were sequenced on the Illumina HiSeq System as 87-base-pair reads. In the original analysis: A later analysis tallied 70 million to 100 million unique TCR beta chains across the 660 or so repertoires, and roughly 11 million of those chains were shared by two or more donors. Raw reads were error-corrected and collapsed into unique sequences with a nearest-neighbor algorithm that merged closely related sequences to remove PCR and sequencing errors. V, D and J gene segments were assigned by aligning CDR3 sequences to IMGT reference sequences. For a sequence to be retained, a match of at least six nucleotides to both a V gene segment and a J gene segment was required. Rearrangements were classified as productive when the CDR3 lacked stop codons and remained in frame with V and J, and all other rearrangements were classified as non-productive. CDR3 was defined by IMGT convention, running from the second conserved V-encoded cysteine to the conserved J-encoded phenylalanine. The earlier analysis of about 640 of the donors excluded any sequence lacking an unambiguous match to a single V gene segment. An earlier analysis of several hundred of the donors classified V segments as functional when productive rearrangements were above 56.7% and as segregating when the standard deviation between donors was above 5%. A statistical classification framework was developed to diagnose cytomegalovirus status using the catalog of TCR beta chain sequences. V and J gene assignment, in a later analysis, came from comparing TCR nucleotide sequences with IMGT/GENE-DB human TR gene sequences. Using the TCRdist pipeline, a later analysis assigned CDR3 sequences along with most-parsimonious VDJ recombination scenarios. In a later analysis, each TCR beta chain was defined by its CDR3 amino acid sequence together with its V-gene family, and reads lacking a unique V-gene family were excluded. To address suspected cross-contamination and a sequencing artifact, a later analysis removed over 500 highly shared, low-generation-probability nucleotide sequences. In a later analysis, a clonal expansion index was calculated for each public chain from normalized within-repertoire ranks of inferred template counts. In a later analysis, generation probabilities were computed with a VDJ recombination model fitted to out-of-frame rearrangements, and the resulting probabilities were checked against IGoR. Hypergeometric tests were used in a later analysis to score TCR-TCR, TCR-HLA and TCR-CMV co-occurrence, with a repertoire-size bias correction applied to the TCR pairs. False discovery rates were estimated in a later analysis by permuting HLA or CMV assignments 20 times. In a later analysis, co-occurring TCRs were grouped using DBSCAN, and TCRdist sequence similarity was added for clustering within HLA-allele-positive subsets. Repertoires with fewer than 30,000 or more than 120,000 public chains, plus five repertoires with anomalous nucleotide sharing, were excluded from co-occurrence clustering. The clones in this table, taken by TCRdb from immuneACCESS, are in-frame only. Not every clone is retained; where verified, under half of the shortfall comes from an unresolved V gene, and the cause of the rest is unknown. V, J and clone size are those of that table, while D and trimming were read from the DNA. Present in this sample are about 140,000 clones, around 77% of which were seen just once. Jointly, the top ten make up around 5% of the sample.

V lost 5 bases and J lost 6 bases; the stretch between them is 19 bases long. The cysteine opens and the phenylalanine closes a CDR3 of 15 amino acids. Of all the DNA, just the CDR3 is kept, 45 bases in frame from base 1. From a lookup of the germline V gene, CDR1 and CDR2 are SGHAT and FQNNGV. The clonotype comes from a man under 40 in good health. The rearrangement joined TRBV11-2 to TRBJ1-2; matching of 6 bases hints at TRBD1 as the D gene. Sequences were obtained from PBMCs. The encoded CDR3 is CASSPWFGGGDGYTF. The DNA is TGTGCCAGCAGCCCCTGGTTTGGCGGGGGCGATGGCTACACCTTC.